This T cell receptor beta chain was captured by sequencing in a study of control samples from healthy donors and cancer patients. The CDR3 contains 16 residues. Germline V gives CDR1 LNHDA, CDR2 SQIVND (reference sequence). Trimming took 1 base from V and 2 from J, leaving 12 bases between them. TCRdb's copy holds only in-frame clones and misses some; the assay was immunoSEQ multiplex PCR. The sample has 100,000 to 150,000 clones, about 95% seen once. This TCR derives from a man between 25 and 39 years old in good health. V gene TRBV19 combines with J gene TRBJ1-5; the D is unclear. The sequenced material came from blood. In nucleotides, the CDR3 is TGTGCCAGTAGTATAGTTGGGGAGGGAGGCAATCAGCCCCAGCATTTT. This sequence encodes CASSIVGEGGNQPQHF.